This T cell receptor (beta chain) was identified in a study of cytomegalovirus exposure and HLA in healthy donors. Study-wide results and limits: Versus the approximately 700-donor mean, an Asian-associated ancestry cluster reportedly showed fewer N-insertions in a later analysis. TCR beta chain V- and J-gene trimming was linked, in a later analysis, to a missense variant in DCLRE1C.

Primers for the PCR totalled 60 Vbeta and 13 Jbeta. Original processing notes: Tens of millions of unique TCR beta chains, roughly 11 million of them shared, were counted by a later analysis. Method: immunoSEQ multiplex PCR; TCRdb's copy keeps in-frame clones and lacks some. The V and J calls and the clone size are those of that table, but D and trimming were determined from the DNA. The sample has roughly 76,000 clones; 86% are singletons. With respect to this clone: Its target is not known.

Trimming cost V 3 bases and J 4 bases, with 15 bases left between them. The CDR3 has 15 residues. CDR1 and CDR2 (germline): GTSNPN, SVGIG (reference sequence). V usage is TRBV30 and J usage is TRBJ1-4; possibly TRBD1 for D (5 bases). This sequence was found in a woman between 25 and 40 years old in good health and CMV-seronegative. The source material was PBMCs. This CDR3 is CAWSPGGVNNEKLFF. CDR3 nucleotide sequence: TGTGCCTGGAGCCCGGGAGGGGTGAATAATGAAAAACTGTTTTTT. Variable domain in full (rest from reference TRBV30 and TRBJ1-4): SQTIHQWPATLVQPVGSPLSLECTVEGTSNPNLYWYRQAAGRGLQLLFYSVGIGQISSEVPQNLSASRPQDRQFILSSKKLLLSDSGFYLCAWSPGGVNNEKLFFGSGTQLSVL.